This T cell receptor (beta chain) came from a study of blood T cell repertoires in COVID-19. In the original workflow: Reference gene primer amplification gave estimated nucleated cell counts. The data were produced by immunoSEQ multiplex PCR, yet TCRdb's version contains in-frame clones alone and is incomplete. V and J calls and clone size are given by that table; D and trimming were obtained from the DNA. The table has 140,000 or so clones, around 84% seen once. Patients from Seattle were sampled longitudinally, starting during active infection. Germline lookup yields CDR1 DFQATT and CDR2 SNEGSKA (reference sequence). The V end lost 3 bases, the J end lost 3 bases, and 11 bases lay between the germline ends. This CDR3 comprises 14 residues.

Sequenced sample: peripheral blood. This receptor was taken from a man younger than 40 with COVID-19, enrolled during active disease. The V call is TRBV20-1, the J call TRBJ1-4; the D is unclear. In DNA, the CDR3 is TGCAGTGCTAGTTCGCGGGGTTCTAATGAAAAACTGTTTTTT. Protein product: CSASSRGSNEKLFF.